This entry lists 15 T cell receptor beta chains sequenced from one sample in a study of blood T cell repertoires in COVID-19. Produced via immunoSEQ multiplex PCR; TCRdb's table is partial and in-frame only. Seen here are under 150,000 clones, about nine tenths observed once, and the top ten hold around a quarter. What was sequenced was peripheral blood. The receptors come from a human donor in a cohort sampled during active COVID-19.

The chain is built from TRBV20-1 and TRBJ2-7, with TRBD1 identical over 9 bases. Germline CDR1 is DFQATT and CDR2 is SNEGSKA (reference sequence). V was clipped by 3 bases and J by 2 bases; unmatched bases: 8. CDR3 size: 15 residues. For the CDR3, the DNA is TGCAGTGCTAGTGGGACAGGGCCGAGAACCTACGAGCAGTACTTC. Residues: CSASGTGPRTYEQYF.

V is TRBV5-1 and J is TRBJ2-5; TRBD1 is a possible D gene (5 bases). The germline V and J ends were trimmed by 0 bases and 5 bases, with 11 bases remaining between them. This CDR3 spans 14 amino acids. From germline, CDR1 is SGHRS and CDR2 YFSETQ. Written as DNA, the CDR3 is TGCGCCAGCAGCTTGGCCCCAGGGCGTGAGACCCAGTACTTC. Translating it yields CASSLAPGRETQYF.

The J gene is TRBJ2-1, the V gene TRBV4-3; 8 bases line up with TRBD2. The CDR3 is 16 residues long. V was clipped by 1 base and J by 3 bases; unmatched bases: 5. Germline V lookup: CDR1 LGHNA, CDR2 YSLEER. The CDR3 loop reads CASSQGPAGDYNEQFF. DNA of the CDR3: TGCGCCAGCAGCCAAGGTCCAGCGGGGGACTACAATGAGCAGTTCTTC.

The CDR3 here is CASSPQGGGHNSPLHF. The CDR3 DNA reads as TGTGCCAGCAGTCCCCAAGGGGGGGGTCATAATTCACCCCTCCACTTT. V and J are TRBV6-6 and TRBJ1-6, with D maybe TRBD1 (6 bases). Germline CDR1 is MNHNY and CDR2 is SVGAGI (reference sequence). V shed 5 bases and J shed 5 bases, with 16 bases lying between them. The CDR3 is 16 amino acids.

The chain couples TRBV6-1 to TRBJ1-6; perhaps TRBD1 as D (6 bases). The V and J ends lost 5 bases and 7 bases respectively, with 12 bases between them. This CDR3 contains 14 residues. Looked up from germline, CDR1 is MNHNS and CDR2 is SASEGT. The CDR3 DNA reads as TGTGCCAGCAGTTTCAGGCAGGGGAATTCACCCCTCCACTTT. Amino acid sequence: CASSFRQGNSPLHF.

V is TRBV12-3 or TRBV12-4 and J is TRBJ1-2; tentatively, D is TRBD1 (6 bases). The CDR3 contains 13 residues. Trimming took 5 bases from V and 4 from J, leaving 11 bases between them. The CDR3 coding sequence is TGTGCCAGCAGTCGCCGGGACATCTATGGCTACACCTTC. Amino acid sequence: CASSRRDIYGYTF.

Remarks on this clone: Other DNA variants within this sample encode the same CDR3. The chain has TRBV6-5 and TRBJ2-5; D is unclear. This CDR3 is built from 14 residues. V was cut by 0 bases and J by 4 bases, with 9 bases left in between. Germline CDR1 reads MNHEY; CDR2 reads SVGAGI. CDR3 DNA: TGTGCCAGCAGTTACTCATCGGGTCGAGAGACCCAGTACTTC. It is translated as CASSYSSGRETQYF.

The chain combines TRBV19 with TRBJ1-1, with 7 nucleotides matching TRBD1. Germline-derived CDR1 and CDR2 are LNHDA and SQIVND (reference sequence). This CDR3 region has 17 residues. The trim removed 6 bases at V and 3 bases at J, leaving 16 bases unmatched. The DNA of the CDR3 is TGTGCCAGTAGGGAAAAACAGGGGCGGGGTTTAGACACTGAAGCTTTCTTT. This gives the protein CASREKQGRGLDTEAFF.

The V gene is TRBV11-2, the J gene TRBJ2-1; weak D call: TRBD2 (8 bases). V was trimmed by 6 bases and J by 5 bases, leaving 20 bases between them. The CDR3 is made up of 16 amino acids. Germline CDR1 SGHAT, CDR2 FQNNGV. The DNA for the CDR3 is TGTGCCAGCAGAAAAGCAGGGGGACTAGACCACAATGAGCAGTTCTTC. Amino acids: CASRKAGGLDHNEQFF.

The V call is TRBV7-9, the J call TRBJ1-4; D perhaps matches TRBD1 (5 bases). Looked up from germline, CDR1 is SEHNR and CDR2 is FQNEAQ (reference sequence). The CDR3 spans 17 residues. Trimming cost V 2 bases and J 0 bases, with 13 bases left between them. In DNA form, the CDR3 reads TGTGCCAGCAGCTTAAGGTTTGACAGATCAACTAATGAAAAACTGTTTTTT. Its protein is CASSLRFDRSTNEKLFF.

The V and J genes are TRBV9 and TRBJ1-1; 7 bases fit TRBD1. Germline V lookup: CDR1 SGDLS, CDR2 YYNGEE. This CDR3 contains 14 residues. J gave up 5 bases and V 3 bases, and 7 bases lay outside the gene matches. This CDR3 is CASSGTGGGTEAFF. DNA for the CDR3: TGTGCCAGCAGCGGGACAGGAGGAGGTACTGAAGCTTTCTTT.

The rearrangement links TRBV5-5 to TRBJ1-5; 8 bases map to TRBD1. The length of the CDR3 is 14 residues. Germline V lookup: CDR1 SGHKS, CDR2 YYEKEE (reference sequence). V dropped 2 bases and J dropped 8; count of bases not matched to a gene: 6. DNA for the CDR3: TGTGCCAGCAGCTTTCCAGGGGGCTTGGAGCCCCAGCATTTT. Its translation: CASSFPGGLEPQHF. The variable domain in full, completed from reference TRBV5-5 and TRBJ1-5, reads DAGVTQSPTHLIKTRGQQVTLRCSPISGHKSVSWYQQVLGQGPQFIFQYYEKEERGRGNFPDRFSARQFPNYSSELNVNALLLGDSALYLCASSFPGGLEPQHFGDGTRLSIL.

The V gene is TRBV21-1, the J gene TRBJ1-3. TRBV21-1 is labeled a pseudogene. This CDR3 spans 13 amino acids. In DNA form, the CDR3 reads TGTGCCAGCAGCAAAGAGAGCGAGAACACCATATATTTT. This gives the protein CASSKESENTIYF.

In nucleotides, the CDR3 is TGTGCCTGGAGGGTCACCGGGAGCGGGTATGGCTACACCTTC. It specifies CAWRVTGSGYGYTF. This sequence joins TRBV30 and TRBJ1-2; D is ambiguous. The length of the CDR3 is 14 residues. CDR1 and CDR2 from the germline V gene are GTSNPN and SVGIG (reference sequence). V was clipped by 3 bases and J by 5 bases, with 16 bases between them.

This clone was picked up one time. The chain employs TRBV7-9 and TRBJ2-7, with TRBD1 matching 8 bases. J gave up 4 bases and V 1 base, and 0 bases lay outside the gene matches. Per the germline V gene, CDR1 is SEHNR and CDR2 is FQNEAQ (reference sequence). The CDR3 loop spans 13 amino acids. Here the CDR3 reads CASSLGTGYEQYF. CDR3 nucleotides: TGTGCCAGCAGCTTAGGGACAGGGTACGAGCAGTACTTC.